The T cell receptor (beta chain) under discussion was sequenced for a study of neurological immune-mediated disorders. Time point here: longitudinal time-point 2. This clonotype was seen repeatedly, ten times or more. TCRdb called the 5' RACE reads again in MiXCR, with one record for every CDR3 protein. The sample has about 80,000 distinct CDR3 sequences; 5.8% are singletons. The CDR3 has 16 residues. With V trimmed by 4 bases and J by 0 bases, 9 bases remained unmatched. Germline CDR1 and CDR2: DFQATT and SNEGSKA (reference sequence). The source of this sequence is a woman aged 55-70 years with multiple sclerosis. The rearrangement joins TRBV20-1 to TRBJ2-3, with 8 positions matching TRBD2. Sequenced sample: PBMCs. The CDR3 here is CSATPPQRGSTDTQYF. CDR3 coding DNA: TGCAGTGCTACCCCGCCCCAGCGGGGGAGCACAGATACGCAGTATTTT.